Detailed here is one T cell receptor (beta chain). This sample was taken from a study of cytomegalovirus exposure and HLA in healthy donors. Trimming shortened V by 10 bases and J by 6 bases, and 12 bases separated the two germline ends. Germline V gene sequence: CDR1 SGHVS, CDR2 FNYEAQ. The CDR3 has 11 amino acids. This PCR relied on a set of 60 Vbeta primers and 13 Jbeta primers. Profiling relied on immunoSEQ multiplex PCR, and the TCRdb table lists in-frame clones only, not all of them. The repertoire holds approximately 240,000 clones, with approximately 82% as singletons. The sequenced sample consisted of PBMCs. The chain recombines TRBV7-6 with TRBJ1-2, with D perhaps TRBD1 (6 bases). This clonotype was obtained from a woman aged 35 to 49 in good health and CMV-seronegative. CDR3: CATHNRDGYTF. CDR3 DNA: TGTGCCACTCACAACAGGGATGGCTACACCTTC.